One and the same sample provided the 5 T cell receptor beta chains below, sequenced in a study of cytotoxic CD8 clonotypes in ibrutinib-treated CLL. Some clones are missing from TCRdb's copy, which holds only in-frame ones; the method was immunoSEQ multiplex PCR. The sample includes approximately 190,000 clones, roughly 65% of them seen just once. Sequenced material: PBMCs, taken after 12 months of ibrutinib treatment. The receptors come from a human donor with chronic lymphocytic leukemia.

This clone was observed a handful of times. The CDR3 DNA follows: TGTGCCAGCAGTGAGTACAGGGGCAGCGGCTACACCTTC. This gives the protein CASSEYRGSGYTF. The chain recombines TRBV25-1 with TRBJ1-2; 7 bases match TRBD1. The germline V gene has CDR1 MGHDK and CDR2 SYGVNS. The CDR3 totals 13 residues. Germline trimming cut 3 bases from V and 8 bases from J; bases unmatched to any gene: 6.

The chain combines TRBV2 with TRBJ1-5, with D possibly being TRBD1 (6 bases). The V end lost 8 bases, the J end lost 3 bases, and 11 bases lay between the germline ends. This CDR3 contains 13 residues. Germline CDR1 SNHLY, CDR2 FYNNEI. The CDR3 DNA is TGTGCCAGCCAGGGGTTCCCCAATCAGCCCCAGCATTTT. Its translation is CASQGFPNQPQHF. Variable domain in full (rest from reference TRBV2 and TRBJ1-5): EPEVTQTPSHQVTQMGQEVILRCVPISNHLYFYWYRQILGQKVEFLVSFYNNEISEKSEIFDDQFSVERPDGSNFTLKIRSTKLEDSAMYFCASQGFPNQPQHFGDGTRLSIL.

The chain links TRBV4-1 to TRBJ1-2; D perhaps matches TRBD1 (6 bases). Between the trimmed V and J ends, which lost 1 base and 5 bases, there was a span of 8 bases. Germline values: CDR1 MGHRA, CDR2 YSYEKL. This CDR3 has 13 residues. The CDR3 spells CASSQVTGYGYTF. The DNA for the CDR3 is TGCGCCAGCAGCCAAGTTACAGGGTATGGCTACACCTTC.

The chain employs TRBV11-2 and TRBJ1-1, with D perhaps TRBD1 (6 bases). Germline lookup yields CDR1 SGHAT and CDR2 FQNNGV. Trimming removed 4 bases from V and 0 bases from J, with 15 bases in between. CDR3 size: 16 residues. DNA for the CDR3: TGTGCCAGCAGCTACAGAACAGGGACCATGAACACTGAAGCTTTCTTT. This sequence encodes CASSYRTGTMNTEAFF.

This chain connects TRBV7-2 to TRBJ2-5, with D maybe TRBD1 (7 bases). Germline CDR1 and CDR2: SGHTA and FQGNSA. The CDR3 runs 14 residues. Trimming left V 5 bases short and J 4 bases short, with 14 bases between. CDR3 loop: CASSIQGRGETQYF. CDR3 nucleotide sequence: TGTGCCAGCAGCATACAGGGGCGGGGAGAGACCCAGTACTTC.